This TCR beta chain was sequenced in a study of blood T cell repertoires in COVID-19. Background on the study: Specimens from acute and convalescent COVID-19 originated in the United States, Italy and Spain. PBMCs, B-cell-depleted T cells, or T cells were the source of the cDNA or gDNA that made up the material.

As processed by the authors: Amplification of reference gene primers provided the estimated nucleated cell counts. Assay: immunoSEQ multiplex PCR; the TCRdb copy retains only in-frame clones and omits some. That table supplies the V and J calls and clone size; D and trimming were determined from the DNA. The sample has some 130,000 clones, 88% seen once. Germline CDR1 is SEHNR and CDR2 is FQNEAQ (reference sequence). This CDR3 is built from 15 residues. The V end was cut by 0 bases, the J end by 2 bases, with 11 bases between. This sequence was found in a man aged 50 to 60 with acute or convalescent COVID-19. Sequencing used peripheral blood. The V and J genes are TRBV7-9 and TRBJ2-7; TRBD2 is a possible D gene (7 bases). The CDR3 reads CASSLAGGPPYEQYF. Here the CDR3 DNA reads TGTGCCAGCAGCTTAGCCGGGGGGCCCCCCTACGAGCAGTACTTC.